The present entry profiles one TCR beta chain with its context. Its matching antigen is unknown. Measured with immunoSEQ multiplex PCR; TCRdb has only the in-frame clones, and not every one. The sample carries more than 1,200,000 clones, approximately 98.5% recorded once. This record belongs to a study of shared clonotypes between healthy human individuals. Turning to the study itself: Used for every donor were three CD4 naive, three CD4 memory, two CD8 naive and one CD8 memory plate.

General study results and limits: The rarefaction results pointed to incomplete sorted-subset sequencing despite large depth. Naive CD4 clonotype sharing across several donors was roughly 5%. Estimated richness values were generally larger in naive subsets than in memory subsets.

This receptor was identified in a young man in good health. Sequencing was done on a sample of naive CD4+ T cells sorted from blood. Subset reported: CD45RA+ positively selected.

CDR3 loop: CASSLDLSAEQYF. DNA for the CDR3: TGTGCCAGCAGCTTAGATCTTAGCGCCGAGCAGTACTTC. The rearrangement joins TRBV11-3 to TRBJ2-7, with TRBD2 as a possible D gene (5 bases). The V gene's germline CDR1 is SGHNT and CDR2 YENEEA. Trimming left V 0 bases short and J 6 bases short, with 9 bases between. The CDR3 length is 13 residues.